This is a list of T cell receptor beta chains from one sample in a study of shared clonotypes between healthy human individuals. Using immunoSEQ multiplex PCR, the repertoire was profiled, and TCRdb retains in-frame clones only, with some absent. The table lists around 640,000 clones, 95% to 96% of them singletons, with about 0.12% in the top ten. The specimen sequenced was naive CD8+ T cells sorted from blood. Source of these receptors: a woman between 25 and 40 years old in good health. The conserved cysteine and the conserved F or W are not part of the CDR3 here.

v_call: TRBV5-6
j_call: TRBJ1-1
cdr3_aa: ASSLRMNTEAF

v_call: TRBV28
j_call: TRBJ2-5
cdr3_aa: ATETDQETQY

v_call: TRBV13
j_call: TRBJ2-7
cdr3_aa: ASSTGQGITYEQY

v_call: TRBV28
j_call: TRBJ1-5
cdr3_aa: ASSSDSLNQPQH

v_call: TRBV27
j_call: TRBJ1-4
cdr3_aa: ASRPTGEGNEKLF

v_call: TRBV19
j_call: TRBJ1-5
cdr3_aa: ASSIRDTNQPQH

v_call: TRBV25-1
j_call: TRBJ2-7
cdr3_aa: ASSEWGHTYEQY

v_call: TRBV5-4
j_call: TRBJ1-3
cdr3_aa: ASSLSGASGNTIY

v_call: TRBV28
j_call: TRBJ1-1
cdr3_aa: ASSFGEGIAEAF

v_call: TRBV15
j_call: TRBJ2-3
cdr3_aa: ATSDRLAGVPDTQY

v_call: TRBV2
j_call: TRBJ1-1
cdr3_aa: ASTENTEAF

v_call: TRBV5-5
j_call: TRBJ2-7
cdr3_aa: ASSLEMAHYEQY

v_call: TRBV14
j_call: TRBJ2-7
cdr3_aa: ASSSDSYEQY

v_call: TRBV7-9
j_call: TRBJ1-1
cdr3_aa: ASSLPGNTEAF

v_call: TRBV5-4
j_call: TRBJ2-7
cdr3_aa: ASSSHRTMSYEQY

v_call: TRBV6-1
j_call: TRBJ2-7
cdr3_aa: ASSEARRTVSYEQY

v_call: TRBV28
j_call: TRBJ1-6
cdr3_aa: ASEDRDISPLH

v_call: TRBV13
j_call: TRBJ1-6
cdr3_aa: ASSLGQGGSSLDSPLH

v_call: TRBV19
j_call: TRBJ2-1
cdr3_aa: ASSGLGSPYNEQF

v_call: TRBV9
j_call: TRBJ2-2
cdr3_aa: ASSVGRGTGELF

v_call: TRBV28
j_call: TRBJ2-7
cdr3_aa: ASSSHLGGEEQY

v_call: TRBV10-1
j_call: TRBJ2-1
cdr3_aa: ASSERRGASGSSDNEQF

v_call: TRBV7-8
j_call: TRBJ2-3
cdr3_aa: ASSLGGTDTQY

v_call: TRBV11-2
j_call: TRBJ1-1
cdr3_aa: ASSLLGTEAF

v_call: TRBV10-3
j_call: TRBJ1-1
cdr3_aa: AIGRDRVMNTEAF

v_call: TRBV5-1
j_call: TRBJ2-5
cdr3_aa: ASSQGQGLGQETQY

v_call: TRBV27
j_call: TRBJ2-7
cdr3_aa: ASSSRTGGSYEQY

v_call: TRBV6-5
j_call: TRBJ2-4
cdr3_aa: ASSYGGRASNIQY

v_call: TRBV5-6
j_call: TRBJ2-7
cdr3_aa: ASSLGFPSYEQY

v_call: TRBV10-3
j_call: TRBJ1-1
cdr3_aa: AISEGGWAEAF

v_call: TRBV28
j_call: TRBJ2-7
cdr3_aa: ASSSPKAQSYEQY